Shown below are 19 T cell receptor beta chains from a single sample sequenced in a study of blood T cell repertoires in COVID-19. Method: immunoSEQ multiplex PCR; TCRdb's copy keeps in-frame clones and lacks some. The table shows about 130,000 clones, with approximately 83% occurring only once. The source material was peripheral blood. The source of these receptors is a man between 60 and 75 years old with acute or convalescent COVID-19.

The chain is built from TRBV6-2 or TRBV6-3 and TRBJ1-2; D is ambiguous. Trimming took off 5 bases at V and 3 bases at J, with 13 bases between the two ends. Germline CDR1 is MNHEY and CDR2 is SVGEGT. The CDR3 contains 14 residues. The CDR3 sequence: CASSRDTTYYGYTF. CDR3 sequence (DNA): TGTGCCAGCAGTCGGGATACCACCTACTATGGCTACACCTTC.

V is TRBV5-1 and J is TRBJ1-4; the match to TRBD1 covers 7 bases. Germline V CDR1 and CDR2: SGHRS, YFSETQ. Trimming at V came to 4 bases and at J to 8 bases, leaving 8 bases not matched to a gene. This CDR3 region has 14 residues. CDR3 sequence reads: CASSLDPGGEKLFF. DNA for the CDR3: TGCGCCAGCAGCCTTGACCCAGGGGGAGAAAAACTGTTTTTT.

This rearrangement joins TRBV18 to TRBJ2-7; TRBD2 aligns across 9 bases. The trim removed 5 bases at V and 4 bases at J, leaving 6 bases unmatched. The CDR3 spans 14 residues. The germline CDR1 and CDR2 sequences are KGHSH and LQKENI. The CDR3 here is CASSGSGSGYEQYF. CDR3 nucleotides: TGTGCCAGCTCAGGTAGCGGGAGTGGGTACGAGCAGTACTTC. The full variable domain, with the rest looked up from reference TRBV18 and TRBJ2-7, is NAGVMQNPRHLVRRRGQEARLRCSPMKGHSHVYWYRQLPEEGLKFMVYLQKENIIDESGMPKERFSAEFPKEGPSILRIQQVVRGDSAAYFCASSGSGSGYEQYFGPGTRLTVT.

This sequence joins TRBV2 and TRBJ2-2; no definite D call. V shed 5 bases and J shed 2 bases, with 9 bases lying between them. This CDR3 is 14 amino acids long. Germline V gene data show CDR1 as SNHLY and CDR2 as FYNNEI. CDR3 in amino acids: CASSYQVNTGELFF. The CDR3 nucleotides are TGTGCCAGCAGTTACCAGGTCAACACCGGGGAGCTGTTTTTT.

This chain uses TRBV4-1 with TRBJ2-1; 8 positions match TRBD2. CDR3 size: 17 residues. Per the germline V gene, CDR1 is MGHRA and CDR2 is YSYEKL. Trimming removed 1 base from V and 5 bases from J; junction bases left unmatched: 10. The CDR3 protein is CASSQVGRSGANNEQFF. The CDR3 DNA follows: TGCGCCAGCAGCCAAGTTGGGCGTAGCGGGGCTAACAATGAGCAGTTCTTC.

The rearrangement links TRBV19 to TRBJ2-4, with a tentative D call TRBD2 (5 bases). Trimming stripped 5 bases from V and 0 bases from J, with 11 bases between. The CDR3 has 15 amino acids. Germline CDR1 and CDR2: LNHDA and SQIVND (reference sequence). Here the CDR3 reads CASSPGELAKNIQYF. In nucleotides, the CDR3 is TGTGCCAGTAGTCCTGGGGAGTTAGCCAAAAACATTCAGTACTTC.

The DNA for the CDR3 is TGTGCCAGCAGCCTTGCGGGTCGGGGGGAAAAACTGTTTTTT. Protein: CASSLAGRGEKLFF. The gene calls are TRBV14 and TRBJ1-4, with D possibly matching TRBD1 (5 bases). V was trimmed by 4 bases and J by 8 bases, leaving 14 bases between them. The CDR3 sequence is 14 residues long. Germline-derived CDR1 and CDR2 are SGHDN and FVKESK. Full variable domain (rest looked up from reference TRBV14 and TRBJ1-4): EAGVTQFPSHSVIEKGQTVTLRCDPISGHDNLYWYRRVMGKEIKFLLHFVKESKQDESGMPNNRFLAERTGGTYSTLKVQPAELEDSGVYFCASSLAGRGEKLFFGSGTQLSVL.

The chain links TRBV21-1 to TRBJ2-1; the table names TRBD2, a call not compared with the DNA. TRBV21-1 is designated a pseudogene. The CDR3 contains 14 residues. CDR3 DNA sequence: TGTGCCAGCAGCAAAATGGGGAGTTACAATGAGCAGTTCTTC. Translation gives CASSKMGSYNEQFF.

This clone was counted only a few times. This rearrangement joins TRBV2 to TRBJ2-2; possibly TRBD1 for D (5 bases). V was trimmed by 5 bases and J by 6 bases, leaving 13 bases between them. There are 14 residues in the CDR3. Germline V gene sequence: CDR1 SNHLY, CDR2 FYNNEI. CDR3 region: CASSRNRNSGELFF. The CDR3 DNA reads TGTGCCAGCAGTAGGAACAGGAATTCCGGGGAGCTGTTTTTT.

For the CDR3, the DNA is TGTGCCACCAGCAGAGGACAGGGGATCGCTGAAGCTTTCTTT. It specifies CATSRGQGIAEAFF. The chain joins TRBV15 to TRBJ1-1, with 8 bases matching TRBD1. V lost 1 base to trimming and J lost 6 bases; unmatched junction nucleotides: 4. Germline assignment: CDR1 LNHNV and CDR2 YYDKDF (reference sequence). The CDR3 contains 14 residues.

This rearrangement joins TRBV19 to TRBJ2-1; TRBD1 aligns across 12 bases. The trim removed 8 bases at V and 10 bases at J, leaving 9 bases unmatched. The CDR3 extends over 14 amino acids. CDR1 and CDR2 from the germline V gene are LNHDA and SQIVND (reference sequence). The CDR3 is CASRGTGGRREQFF. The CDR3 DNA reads TGTGCCAGTCGCGGGACAGGGGGCCGTAGGGAGCAGTTCTTC.

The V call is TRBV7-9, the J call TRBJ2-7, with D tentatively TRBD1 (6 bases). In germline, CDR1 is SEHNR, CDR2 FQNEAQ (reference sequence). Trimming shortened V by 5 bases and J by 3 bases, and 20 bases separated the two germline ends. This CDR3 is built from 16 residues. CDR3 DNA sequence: TGTGCCAGCAGCCCCCCCGTGGGGGCGTCTATCTACGAGCAGTACTTC. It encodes CASSPPVGASIYEQYF.

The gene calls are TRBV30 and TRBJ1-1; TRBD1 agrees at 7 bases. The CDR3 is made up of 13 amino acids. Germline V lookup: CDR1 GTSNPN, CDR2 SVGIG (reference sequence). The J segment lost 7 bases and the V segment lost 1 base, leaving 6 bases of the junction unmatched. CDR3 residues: CAWSEAWDSEAFF. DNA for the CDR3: TGTGCCTGGAGTGAAGCCTGGGACAGTGAAGCTTTCTTT.

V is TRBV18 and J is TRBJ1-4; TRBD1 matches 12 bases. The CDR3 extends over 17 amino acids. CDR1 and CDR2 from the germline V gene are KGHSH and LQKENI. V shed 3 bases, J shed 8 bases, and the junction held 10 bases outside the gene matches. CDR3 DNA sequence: TGTGCCAGCTCACCTGGGACAGGGGGCGTTCAAGTGGAAAAACTGTTTTTT. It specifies CASSPGTGGVQVEKLFF. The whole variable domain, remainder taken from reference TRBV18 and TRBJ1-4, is NAGVMQNPRHLVRRRGQEARLRCSPMKGHSHVYWYRQLPEEGLKFMVYLQKENIIDESGMPKERFSAEFPKEGPSILRIQQVVRGDSAAYFCASSPGTGGVQVEKLFFGSGTQLSVL.

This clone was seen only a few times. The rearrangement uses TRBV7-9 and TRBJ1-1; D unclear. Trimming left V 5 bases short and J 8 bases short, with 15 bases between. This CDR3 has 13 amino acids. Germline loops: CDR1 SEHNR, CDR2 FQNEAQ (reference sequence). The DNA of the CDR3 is TGTGCCAGCAGCCCATTCCCACACAACGAAGCTTTCTTT. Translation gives CASSPFPHNEAFF. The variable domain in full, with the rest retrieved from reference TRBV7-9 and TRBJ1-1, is DTGVSQNPRHKITKRGQNVTFRCDPISEHNRLYWYRQTLGQGPEFLTYFQNEAQLEKSRLLSDRFSAERPKGSFSTLEIQRTEQGDSAMYLCASSPFPHNEAFFGQGTRLTVV.

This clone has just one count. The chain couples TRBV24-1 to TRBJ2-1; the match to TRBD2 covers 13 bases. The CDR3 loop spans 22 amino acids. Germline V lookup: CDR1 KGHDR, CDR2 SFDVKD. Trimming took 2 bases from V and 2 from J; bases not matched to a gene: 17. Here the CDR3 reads CATSDSPAGLAGSHSPYNEQFF. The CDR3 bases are TGTGCCACCAGTGATTCCCCGGCGGGACTAGCGGGATCCCACTCCCCCTACAATGAGCAGTTCTTC.

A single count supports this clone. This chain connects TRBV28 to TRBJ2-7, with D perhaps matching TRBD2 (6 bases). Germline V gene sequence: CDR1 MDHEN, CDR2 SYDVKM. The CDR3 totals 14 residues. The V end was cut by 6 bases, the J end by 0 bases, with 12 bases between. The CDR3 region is CASSLGGSSYEQYF. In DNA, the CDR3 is TGTGCCAGCAGCCTGGGGGGTAGCTCCTACGAGCAGTACTTC. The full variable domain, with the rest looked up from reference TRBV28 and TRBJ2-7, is DVKVTQSSRYLVKRTGEKVFLECVQDMDHENMFWYRQDPGLGLRLIYFSYDVKMKEKGDIPEGYSVSREKKERFSLILESASTNQTSMYLCASSLGGSSYEQYFGPGTRLTVT.

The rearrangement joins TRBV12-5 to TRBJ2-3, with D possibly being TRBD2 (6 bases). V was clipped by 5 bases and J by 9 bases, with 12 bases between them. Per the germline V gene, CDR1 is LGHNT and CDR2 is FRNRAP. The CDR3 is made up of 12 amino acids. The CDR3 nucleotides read TGTGCTAGTGGTCTCCTTAGCGGAACGCAGTATTTT. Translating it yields CASGLLSGTQYF.

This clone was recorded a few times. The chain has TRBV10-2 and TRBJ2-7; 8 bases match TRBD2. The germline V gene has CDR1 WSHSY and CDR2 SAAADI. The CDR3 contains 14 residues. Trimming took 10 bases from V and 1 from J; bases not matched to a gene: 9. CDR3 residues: CATRSAGESYEQYF. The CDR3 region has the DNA TGCGCCACTAGGTCAGCGGGAGAGTCCTACGAGCAGTACTTC.